Sequencing of this TCR beta chain was carried out in a study of blood T cell repertoires in COVID-19. Overall study context: Nucleic acid was either cDNA or gDNA, and it came from T cells, B-cell-depleted T cells, or PBMCs.

This clone was counted a single time. CDR1 and CDR2 (germline): SGHNT, YYREEE (reference sequence). The CDR3 spans 17 residues. V trimming: 4 bases; J trimming: 4 bases; junction bases outside the gene matches: 6. Followed longitudinally, the Seattle patients had been enrolled during active infection. Methods used by the authors: Amplifying reference gene primers gave estimates of nucleated cell counts. Profiling relied on immunoSEQ multiplex PCR, and the TCRdb table lists in-frame clones only, not all of them. V and J calls and clone size come straight from that table; D and trimming were deduced from the DNA. The table records tens of thousands of clones, roughly 79% of them present only once.

Sequenced input: peripheral blood. The sequence was collected from a man over 45 with COVID-19, enrolled during active disease. J is TRBJ2-3 and V is TRBV5-4; 16 bases are a match to TRBD2. CDR3 region: CASSAGLAGGPSDTQYF. DNA of the CDR3: TGTGCCAGCAGCGCGGGACTAGCGGGAGGGCCGTCAGATACGCAGTATTTT.